What follows describes a single T cell receptor beta chain. Its specificity is unknown. The sample originates from a study of T cell responses to AZD1222 COVID-19 vaccine. On the study more broadly: Pooling was applied to second doses at about 4 or about 12 weeks.

Trimming at V came to 3 bases and at J to 1 base, leaving 2 bases not matched to a gene. The CDR3 has 14 residues. From germline, CDR1 is SNHLY and CDR2 FYNNEI. Sequenced by immunoSEQ multiplex PCR; TCRdb stores in-frame clones only, minus some. The repertoire holds about 190,000 clones, with around 93% as singletons. Study observations and caveats: Vaccine-associated CD4 TCRs ranged over spike, dominating at 160-218 and 743-854. Donor demographics were predominantly white British with a female majority; clonal diversity may be underestimated. Spike-specific TCRs gained breadth and depth after people received two AZD1222 doses.

The chain links TRBV2 to TRBJ1-1, with 7 bases fitting TRBD1. The receptor's source is an adult in good health. Source: peripheral blood, taken on day 0 of AZD1222 vaccination. The CDR3 region is CASSEDRTNTEAFF. The DNA for the CDR3 is TGTGCCAGCAGTGAGGACAGGACGAACACTGAAGCTTTCTTT.